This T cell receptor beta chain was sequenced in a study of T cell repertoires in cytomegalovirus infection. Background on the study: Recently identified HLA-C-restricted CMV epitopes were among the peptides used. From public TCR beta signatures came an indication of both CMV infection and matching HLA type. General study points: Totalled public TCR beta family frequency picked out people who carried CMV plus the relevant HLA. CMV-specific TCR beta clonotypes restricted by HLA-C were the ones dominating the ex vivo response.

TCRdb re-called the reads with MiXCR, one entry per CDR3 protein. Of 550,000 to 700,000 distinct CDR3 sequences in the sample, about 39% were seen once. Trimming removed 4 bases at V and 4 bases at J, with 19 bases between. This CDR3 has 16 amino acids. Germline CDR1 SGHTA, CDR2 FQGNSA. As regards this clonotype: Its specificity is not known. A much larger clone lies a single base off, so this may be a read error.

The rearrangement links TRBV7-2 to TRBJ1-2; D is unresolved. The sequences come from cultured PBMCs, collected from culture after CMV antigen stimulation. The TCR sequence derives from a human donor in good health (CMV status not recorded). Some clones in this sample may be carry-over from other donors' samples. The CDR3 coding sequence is TGTGCCAGCAGCTCCCAAACCGACCGCCGGATCTATGGCTACACCTTC. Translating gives CASSSQTDRRIYGYTF.